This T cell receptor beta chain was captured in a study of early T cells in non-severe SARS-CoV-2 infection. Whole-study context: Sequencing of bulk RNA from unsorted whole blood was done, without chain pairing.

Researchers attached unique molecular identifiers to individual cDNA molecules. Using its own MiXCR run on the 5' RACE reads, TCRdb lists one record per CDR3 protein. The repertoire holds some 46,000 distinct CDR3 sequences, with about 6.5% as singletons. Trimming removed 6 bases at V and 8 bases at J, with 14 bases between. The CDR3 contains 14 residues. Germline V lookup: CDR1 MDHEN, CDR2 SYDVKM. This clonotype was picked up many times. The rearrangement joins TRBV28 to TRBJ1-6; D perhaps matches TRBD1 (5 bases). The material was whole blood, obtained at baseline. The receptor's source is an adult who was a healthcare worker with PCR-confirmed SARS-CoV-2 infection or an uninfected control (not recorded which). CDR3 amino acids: CASSSAGKDSPLHF. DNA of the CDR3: TGTGCCAGCAGCTCCGCAGGGAAGGATTCACCCCTCCACTTT.